This T cell receptor (beta chain) was retrieved from a study of technical replicates of blood from several donors (dated by TCRdb to about 2017). A note on this clone: What antigen it recognizes has not been identified. Per-base qualities were not stored, and no clone one base away is much larger.

Receptor amplification or capture employed the immunoSEQ multiplex PCR assay. TCRdb obtained this table from immuneACCESS and retained in-frame rearrangements with V and J assigned. These tables miss some clones; where compared with another copy, unresolved V genes account for less than half of the shortfall, and the remainder is unexplained. The sample profile shows around 61,000 clones; almost 97% of them were found once. Around 0.19% of the sample rests with the top ten. V is pruned by 4 bases and J by 8 bases, leaving 10 bases of the junction without a gene match. Based on the germline V gene, the CDR1 and CDR2 sequences are MDHEN and SYDVKM. Measured from the cysteine to the phenylalanine, the CDR3 is 15 residues long. The DNA shown is the 45-base CDR3, in frame from base 1.

The chain uses TRBV28 and TRBJ1-4; 7 middle bases align to TRBD1. The receptor's source is a human donor in good health. What was sequenced was T cells isolated from PBMCs. The CDR3 reads as follows: CASSSHGQVGEKLFF. The sequenced DNA: TGTGCCAGCAGTTCACATGGACAGGTCGGGGAAAAACTGTTTTTT.